Listed below are T cell receptor beta chains from one sample, sequenced in a study of T-cell reconstitution after alpha-beta-depleted transplantation in children. TCRdb analysed the PCR reads with MiXCR anew, one entry per CDR3 protein. Among approximately 240,000 distinct CDR3 sequences listed, 7.5% to 10% were seen once. This material consisted of PBMCs from the stem cell graft donor, taken from the stem cell graft. The receptors stem from a human donor who donated a stem cell graft to a child with SCID. CDR3s include the opening cysteine and the closing phenylalanine or tryptophan. The D gene is left open where the match is weak. Rows give clone size only sometimes, using once, few, many, or a class for an expanded clone.

cdr3_aa,cdr3_nt,j_call,v_call,clone_size,d_call
CASSLGEGSYGYTF,TGCGCCAGCAGCTTGGGAGAAGGAAGCTATGGCTACACCTTC,TRBJ1-2,TRBV5-1,few,NA
CASSQGQGTGNTIYF,TGCGCCAGCAGCCAAGGACAGGGGACTGGAAACACCATATATTTT,TRBJ1-3,TRBV4-1,many,TRBD1
CSAGDSGGDNEQFF,TGCAGTGCTGGAGATAGCGGGGGGGACAATGAGCAGTTCTTC,TRBJ2-1,TRBV20-1,many,TRBD2
CSARDRYGRTEAFF,TGCAGTGCTAGAGATCGGTACGGGAGGACTGAAGCTTTCTTT,TRBJ1-1,TRBV20-1,many,NA
CASSLGTSGAHLNTGELFF,TGTGCCAGCAGTTTAGGGACTAGCGGGGCCCACCTCAACACCGGGGAGCTGTTTTTT,TRBJ2-2,TRBV12-3/TRBV12-4,NA,TRBD2
CASSPSGASTDTQYF,TGTGCCAGCAGCCCCAGCGGGGCTAGCACAGATACGCAGTATTTT,TRBJ2-3,TRBV13,many,TRBD2
CATGQGTDTQYF,TGTGCCACGGGACAGGGCACAGATACGCAGTATTTT,TRBJ2-3,TRBV2,many,TRBD1
CASSRRRGFGNEQFF,TGTGCCAGCAGCCGCAGAAGGGGGTTCGGCAATGAGCAGTTCTTC,TRBJ2-1,TRBV7-6,NA,NA
CASSYSNRANEQFF,TGTGCCAGCAGCTACTCAAATCGAGCCAATGAGCAGTTCTTC,TRBJ2-1,TRBV7-3,NA,NA
CASSTGLAEETQYF,TGCGCCAGCAGCACGGGACTAGCGGAAGAGACCCAGTACTTC,TRBJ2-5,TRBV5-1,many,TRBD2
CASSQTRQGGGTEAFF,TGCGCCAGCAGCCAAACCAGACAGGGAGGGGGCACTGAAGCTTTCTTT,TRBJ1-1,TRBV5-1,many,TRBD1
CASTPSPTATGELFF,TGTGCCAGCACCCCCTCCCCGACAGCCACCGGGGAGCTGTTTTTT,TRBJ2-2,TRBV3-1,many,NA
CSAIDRLQETQYF,TGCAGTGCGATTGACAGACTTCAAGAGACCCAGTACTTC,TRBJ2-5,TRBV20-1,NA,NA
CASMGGREQYF,TGTGCCAGCATGGGGGGCCGCGAGCAGTACTTC,TRBJ2-7,TRBV2,many,NA
CSARLERDRPRF,TGCAGTGCTAGACTAGAAAGGGACAGGCCGCGTTTC,TRBJ1-2,TRBV20-1,many,TRBD1
CSAGTGVKAFF,TGCAGTGCGGGGACAGGAGTTAAAGCTTTCTTT,TRBJ1-1,TRBV20-1,many,TRBD1
CASGVVKTQYF,TGTGCCTCGGGGGTTGTAAAGACCCAGTACTTC,TRBJ2-5,TRBV6-2/TRBV6-3,many,NA
CASSILFQPNTEAFF,TGTGCCAGCAGTATCCTCTTTCAGCCGAACACTGAAGCTTTCTTT,TRBJ1-1,TRBV27,many,NA
CASSNGVWTEAFF,TGCGCCAGCAGCAACGGAGTGTGGACTGAAGCTTTCTTT,TRBJ1-1,TRBV5-1,many,NA
CASSLVQGSAYEQYF,TGTGCCAGCAGTTTGGTACAGGGATCAGCCTACGAGCAGTACTTC,TRBJ2-7,TRBV27,many,NA
CASSPQRTSGVEEQFF,TGTGCCAGCAGCCCCCAGAGGACTAGCGGAGTCGAAGAGCAGTTCTTC,TRBJ2-1,TRBV7-9,many,TRBD2
CASSPLNLSTGGQETQYF,TGTGCCAGCAGCCCACTAAATCTTTCGACAGGGGGCCAAGAGACCCAGTACTTC,TRBJ2-5,TRBV21-1,many,NA
CASSPGGAYNEQFF,TGCGCCAGCAGCCCAGGGGGCGCCTACAATGAGCAGTTCTTC,TRBJ2-1,TRBV7-2,many,TRBD1
CASSLTGGGLVDTQYF,TGCGCCAGCAGCTTAACAGGGGGCGGATTGGTAGATACGCAGTATTTT,TRBJ2-3,TRBV5-1,many,TRBD1
CASSPERGLTGNTIYF,TGTGCCAGCAGCCCCGAAAGGGGGCTTACGGGAAACACCATATATTTT,TRBJ1-3,TRBV9,many,TRBD1
CASRGQGTRGYTF,TGTGCCAGCAGAGGACAGGGAACGCGTGGCTACACCTTC,TRBJ1-2,TRBV27,many,TRBD1
CASSYFPMEETEAFF,TGTGCCAGCAGTTACTTTCCTATGGAAGAGACTGAAGCTTTCTTT,TRBJ1-1,TRBV6-5,many,NA
CASSLRDRGGYNEQFF,TGTGCCAGCAGCTTGAGAGACAGGGGGGGCTACAATGAGCAGTTCTTC,TRBJ2-1,TRBV11-3,many,TRBD1
CASSVGFLNQGSNTEAFF,TGCGCCAGCAGCGTTGGTTTTCTTAATCAGGGGTCGAACACTGAAGCTTTCTTT,TRBJ1-1,TRBV5-1,many,NA
CASSEQFTEAFF,TGTGCCAGCAGTGAACAGTTCACTGAAGCTTTCTTT,TRBJ1-1,TRBV2,many,NA
CASSVGHPKPQHF,TGTGCCAGCAGTGTCGGACACCCGAAGCCCCAGCATTTT,TRBJ1-5,TRBV2,many,NA
CASSFHRGHLGTGELFF,TGCGCCAGCAGCTTCCACAGGGGGCACCTAGGCACCGGGGAGCTGTTTTTT,TRBJ2-2,TRBV5-1,many,TRBD1
CASSWTSGEQYF,TGTGCCAGCAGTTGGACAAGTGGCGAGCAGTACTTC,TRBJ2-7,TRBV3-1,many,NA
CASRTSGANVLTF,TGTGCCAGCAGAACCTCTGGGGCCAACGTCCTGACTTTC,TRBJ2-6,TRBV27,many,NA
CASSSGTSGGTQYF,TGCGCCAGCAGCTCCGGGACTAGCGGGGGTACGCAGTATTTT,TRBJ2-3,TRBV5-1,many,TRBD2
CASTKEAYVASGGPDTQYF,TGTGCCAGCACCAAAGAGGCCTATGTGGCTAGCGGGGGCCCAGATACGCAGTATTTT,TRBJ2-3,TRBV3-1,many,TRBD2
CASSYFAGGSTDTQYF,TGTGCCAGCAGTTACTTTGCGGGGGGAAGCACAGATACGCAGTATTTT,TRBJ2-3,TRBV6-5,many,TRBD2
CASTKLNEAFF,TGTGCCAGCACCAAACTCAATGAAGCTTTCTTT,TRBJ1-1,TRBV12-3/TRBV12-4,many,NA
CASSLTGAYTEAFF,TGTGCCAGCAGTTTAACAGGGGCGTACACTGAAGCTTTCTTT,TRBJ1-1,TRBV12-3/TRBV12-4,many,TRBD1
CASSRRQFMNTEAFF,TGTGCCAGCAGCCGGCGACAGTTTATGAACACTGAAGCTTTCTTT,TRBJ1-1,TRBV28,few,NA
CASSYHPGGNQPQHF,TGTGCCAGCAGTTACCACCCTGGGGGCAATCAGCCCCAGCATTTT,TRBJ1-5,TRBV27,many,NA
CASRGQGAAGELFF,TGCGCCAGCCGGGGACAGGGGGCCGCCGGGGAGCTGTTTTTT,TRBJ2-2,TRBV5-1,many,TRBD1
CASSLESETEAFF,TGCGCCAGCAGCTTGGAATCGGAGACTGAAGCTTTCTTT,TRBJ1-1,TRBV5-1,many,NA
CASSPAGGGPADTEAFF,TGTGCCAGCTCACCGGCCGGCGGGGGGCCGGCGGACACTGAAGCTTTCTTT,TRBJ1-1,TRBV18,many,NA
CASSQSPGLAGGQGTDTQYF,TGTGCCAGCAGCCAAAGCCCGGGACTAGCGGGGGGGCAGGGCACAGATACGCAGTATTTT,TRBJ2-3,TRBV3-1,NA,TRBD2
CASSGGQGANSPLHF,TGTGCCAGCAGTGGGGGACAGGGGGCAAATTCACCCCTCCACTTT,TRBJ1-6,TRBV6-1,many,TRBD1
CASSSDRFQETQYF,TGTGCCAGCAGCTCGGACAGGTTCCAAGAGACCCAGTACTTC,TRBJ2-5,TRBV7-9,many,TRBD1
CASSPGAKETQYF,TGTGCCAGCTCACCCGGGGCCAAAGAGACCCAGTACTTC,TRBJ2-5,TRBV18,many,NA
CASSRGNNYGYTF,TGTGCCAGCAGCCGCGGCAATAACTATGGCTACACCTTC,TRBJ1-2,TRBV7-2,many,NA